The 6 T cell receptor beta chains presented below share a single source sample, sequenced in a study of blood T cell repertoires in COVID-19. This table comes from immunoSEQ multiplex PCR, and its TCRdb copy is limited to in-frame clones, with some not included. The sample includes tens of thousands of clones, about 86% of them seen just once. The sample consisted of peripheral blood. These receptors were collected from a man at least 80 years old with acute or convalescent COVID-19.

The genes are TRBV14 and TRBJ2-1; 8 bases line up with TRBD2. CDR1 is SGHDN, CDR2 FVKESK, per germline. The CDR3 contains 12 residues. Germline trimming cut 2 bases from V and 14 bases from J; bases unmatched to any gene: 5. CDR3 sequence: CASSQTSGYKFF. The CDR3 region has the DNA TGTGCCAGCAGCCAAACTAGCGGTTACAAGTTCTTC.

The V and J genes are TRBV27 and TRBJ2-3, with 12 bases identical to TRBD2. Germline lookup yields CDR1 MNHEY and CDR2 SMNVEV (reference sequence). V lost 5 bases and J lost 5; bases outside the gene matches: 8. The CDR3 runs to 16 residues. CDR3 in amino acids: CASSRLAGEGRDTQYF. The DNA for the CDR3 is TGTGCCAGCAGTCGACTAGCGGGAGAGGGGAGAGATACGCAGTATTTT.

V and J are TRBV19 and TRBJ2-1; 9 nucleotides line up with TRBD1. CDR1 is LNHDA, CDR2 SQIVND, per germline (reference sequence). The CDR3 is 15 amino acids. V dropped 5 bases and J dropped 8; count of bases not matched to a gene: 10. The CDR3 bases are TGTGCCAGTAGTGACAGGGGGTGGGTAAGGGATGAGCAGTTCTTC. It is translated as CASSDRGWVRDEQFF.

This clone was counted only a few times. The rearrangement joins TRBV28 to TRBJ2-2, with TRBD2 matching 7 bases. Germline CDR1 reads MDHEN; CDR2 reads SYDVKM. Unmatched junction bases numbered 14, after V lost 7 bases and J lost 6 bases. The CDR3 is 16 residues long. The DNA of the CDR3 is TGTGCCAGCAAGAGCGGGACTTCCTATGCGGCCGGGGAGCTGTTTTTT. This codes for CASKSGTSYAAGELFF. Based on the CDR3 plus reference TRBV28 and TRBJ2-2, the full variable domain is DVKVTQSSRYLVKRTGEKVFLECVQDMDHENMFWYRQDPGLGLRLIYFSYDVKMKEKGDIPEGYSVSREKKERFSLILESASTNQTSMYLCASKSGTSYAAGELFFGEGSRLTVL.

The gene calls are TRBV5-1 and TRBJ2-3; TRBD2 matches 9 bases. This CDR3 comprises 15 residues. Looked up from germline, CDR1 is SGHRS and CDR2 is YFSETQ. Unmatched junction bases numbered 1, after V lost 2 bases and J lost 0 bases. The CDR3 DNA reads TGCGCCAGCAGCTTTACTAGCGGGAGCACAGATACGCAGTATTTT. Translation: CASSFTSGSTDTQYF.

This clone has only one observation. The CDR3 DNA reads TGCGCCAGCAGCCCCGACAGATCATCCTACGAGCAGTACTTC. It codes for CASSPDRSSYEQYF. The chain recombines TRBV4-1 with TRBJ2-7; D is possibly TRBD1 (5 bases). CDR3 size: 14 residues. Trimming stripped 4 bases from V and 1 base from J, with 11 bases between. Germline assignment: CDR1 MGHRA and CDR2 YSYEKL.